This TCR beta chain was sequenced in a study of shared clonotypes between healthy human individuals. V lost 10 bases, J lost 3 bases, and 12 bases lay in between. There are 12 residues in the CDR3. Looked up from germline, CDR1 is MNHEY and CDR2 is SMNVEV (reference sequence). Cells designated naive CD8 were CD45RO-negative and were positively selected for CCR7, with terminally differentiated effector memory CD45RA+ cells excluded. Using immunoSEQ multiplex PCR, the repertoire was profiled, and TCRdb retains in-frame clones only, with some absent. The table has roughly 850,000 clones, just over 95% seen once; the top ten hold about 0.25%.

This clonotype was obtained from a young man in good health. Material: naive CD8+ T cells sorted from blood. V gene TRBV27 combines with J gene TRBJ2-5; no clear D. The CDR3 sequence: CAIRGRKETQYF. DNA of the CDR3: TGTGCCATCCGTGGCCGGAAAGAGACCCAGTACTTC.